Following are 13 T cell receptor beta chains from one sample sequenced in a study of cytomegalovirus exposure and HLA in healthy donors. The table came from immunoSEQ multiplex PCR; TCRdb's copy has only in-frame clones and leaves some out. The sample contains about 98,000 clones, about 90% of which appear only once. The sequencing sample was made of PBMCs. The receptors originated from a young man in good health and CMV-seropositive.

The chain employs TRBV29-1 and TRBJ2-7, with 12 bases lining up with TRBD2. The junction had 7 bases not matched to a gene; V was cut back by 1 base and J by 3 bases. CDR3 length equals 16 residues. Germline V CDR1 and CDR2: SQVTM, ANQGSEA. The CDR3 nucleotides are TGCAGCGTTGAAGGGGGAATGACTAGCGGGAGCTACGAGCAGTACTTC. It encodes CSVEGGMTSGSYEQYF.

The V and J genes are TRBV10-3 and TRBJ2-2; the D gene is possibly TRBD2 (6 bases). The CDR3 has 13 amino acids. Germline V CDR1 and CDR2: ENHRY, SYGVKD. V was cut by 10 bases and J by 7 bases, with 16 bases left in between. Written as DNA, the CDR3 is TGTGCCACTTTAGCGGCCTGGGGCGGGGAGCTGTTTTTT. Amino acids: CATLAAWGGELFF.

The rearrangement uses TRBV6-5 and TRBJ1-2, with D hard to call. The CDR3 runs to 15 residues. Trimming took off 8 bases at V and 1 base at J, with 17 bases between the two ends. CDR1 is MNHEY, CDR2 SVGAGI, per germline. The CDR3 here is CASAPGRGRNYGYTF. CDR3 sequence (DNA): TGTGCCAGCGCCCCGGGCCGGGGTCGTAACTATGGCTACACCTTC.

CDR3: CASSLVTGTQYF. The CDR3 DNA sequence: TGTGCCAGCAGCTTAGTTACGGGGACCCAGTACTTC. This chain uses TRBV7-2 with TRBJ2-5; D remains ambiguous. CDR1 is SGHTA and CDR2 is FQGNSA in the germline V gene. The CDR3 length is 12 residues. Trimming took 1 base from V and 7 from J, leaving 7 bases between them.

In its sample, this clone was seen once. The chain couples TRBV7-8 to TRBJ2-2; D is possibly TRBD2 (7 bases). The CDR3 runs 16 residues. Trimming cost V 1 base and J 0 bases, with 9 bases left between them. Germline assignment: CDR1 SGHVS and CDR2 FQNEAQ. The CDR3 sequence is CASSLGGGPNTGELFF. In nucleotides, the CDR3 is TGTGCCAGCAGCTTAGGGGGGGGCCCGAACACCGGGGAGCTGTTTTTT.

V and J are TRBV5-1 and TRBJ1-1, with a possible D match to TRBD1 (5 bases). V lost 7 bases and J lost 0, with 25 bases in between. This CDR3 region has 18 residues. The germline CDR1 and CDR2 sequences are SGHRS and YFSETQ. DNA of the CDR3: TGCGCCAGCGAACGAATTCAAAATCGGGGGACCATGAACACTGAAGCTTTCTTT. Translation: CASERIQNRGTMNTEAFF. Combining the CDR3 with reference TRBV5-1 and TRBJ1-1 gives the whole variable domain KAGVTQTPRYLIKTRGQQVTLSCSPISGHRSVSWYQQTPGQGLQFLFEYFSETQRNKGNFPGRFSGRQFSNSRSEMNVSTLELGDSALYLCASERIQNRGTMNTEAFFGQGTRLTVV.

This rearrangement joins TRBV11-2 to TRBJ2-5; D perhaps matches TRBD2 (6 bases). This CDR3 comprises 16 residues. Germline V lookup: CDR1 SGHAT, CDR2 FQNNGV. V was cut by 3 bases and J by 2 bases, with 16 bases left in between. The CDR3 DNA reads TGTGCCAGCAGCTTTCCCCCGGCAGGACTACAAGAGACCCAGTACTTC. Amino acids: CASSFPPAGLQETQYF.

V usage is TRBV27 and J usage is TRBJ2-3; no reliable D call. This CDR3 has 16 residues. Trimming took off 5 bases at V and 1 base at J, with 16 bases between the two ends. CDR1 is MNHEY and CDR2 is SMNVEV in the germline V gene (reference sequence). The CDR3 sequence: CASSPSLSPRTDTQYF. DNA for the CDR3: TGTGCCAGCAGTCCGTCCCTAAGTCCGCGCACAGATACGCAGTATTTT.

CDR3 bases: TGTGCCAGCAGTTACTACGGGGGAAGTCGGGAAAAACTGTTTTTT. Amino acids: CASSYYGGSREKLFF. The V gene is TRBV6-5, the J gene TRBJ1-4; D might be TRBD1 (5 bases). CDR1 and CDR2 (germline): MNHEY, SVGAGI. This CDR3 is 15 amino acids long. Trimming removed 1 base at V and 8 bases at J, with 14 bases between.

This clone was detected once. The chain couples TRBV4-1 to TRBJ2-3; TRBD2 might be the D (5 bases). The germline V and J ends were trimmed by 0 bases and 1 base, with 11 bases remaining between them. CDR3 length: 16 residues. The germline gives CDR1 MGHRA, CDR2 YSYEKL. CDR3 bases: TGCGCCAGCAGCCAAGAGTGGCGGGCCGGCACAGATACGCAGTATTTT. It encodes CASSQEWRAGTDTQYF.

The chain couples TRBV7-9 to TRBJ2-7; D is unresolved. The CDR3 length is 12 residues. The ends were cut back, 3 bases at V and 5 bases at J, with 8 bases in the middle. In germline, CDR1 is SEHNR, CDR2 FQNEAQ (reference sequence). CDR3 loop: CASSFLANEQYF. The DNA of the CDR3 is TGTGCCAGCAGCTTTCTGGCCAACGAGCAGTACTTC. The full variable domain, its missing parts supplied by reference TRBV7-9 and TRBJ2-7, is DTGVSQNPRHKITKRGQNVTFRCDPISEHNRLYWYRQTLGQGPEFLTYFQNEAQLEKSRLLSDRFSAERPKGSFSTLEIQRTEQGDSAMYLCASSFLANEQYFGPGTRLTVT.

The rearrangement links TRBV7-2 to TRBJ2-3, with 10 nucleotides matching TRBD2. With 4 bases clipped from V and 3 bases from J, the junction kept 7 bases outside the gene matches. CDR1 and CDR2 from the germline V gene are SGHTA and FQGNSA. CDR3 length equals 16 residues. CDR3 amino acids: CASSSPTSGTTDTQYF. DNA of the CDR3: TGTGCCAGCAGCTCCCCCACTAGCGGGACGACAGATACGCAGTATTTT.

The V and J genes are TRBV10-3 and TRBJ2-3; D is unresolved. Trimming removed 3 bases at V and 6 bases at J, with 7 bases between. This CDR3 is built from 12 residues. Germline lookup yields CDR1 ENHRY and CDR2 SYGVKD. Here the CDR3 DNA reads TGTGCCATCAGTGAAGGAGCGGATACGCAGTATTTT. Translated: CAISEGADTQYF.